This T cell receptor (beta chain) was obtained from a study of beta chain features in type 1 diabetes. Findings and limits, study-wide: Type 1 diabetes patients showed a moderate but significant shortening of TCRB CDR3s in all four CD4+ subsets. Patients' naive, central memory and regulatory TCRB repertoires appeared more alike than those of healthy donors.

Sequenced material consisted of expressed TCRB transcripts (all of the isolated RNA was reverse transcribed). Assay used: immunoSEQ multiplex PCR; TCRdb lists only in-frame clones, some missing. The table records some 370,000 clones, 8% to 10% of them present only once. The sample holds a few counts of this clone. Antigen specificity is unknown. Trimming took off 0 bases at V and 5 bases at J, with 8 bases between the two ends. CDR3 size: 13 residues. Germline CDR1 reads SGHRS; CDR2 reads YFSETQ. By way of CD45RO/CCR7/CD25/CD127/CD95/CD27, the CD4+ regulatory, stem cell-like memory, central memory and naive cells were sorted. Purities in excess of 98% were seen in all sorted populations.

The chain combines TRBV5-1 with TRBJ2-5; D may match TRBD1 or TRBD2 (5 bases each). Material: central memory CD4+ T cells from blood. The clonotype originates from a man aged 25 to 40 with type 1 diabetes. CDR3 protein: CASSLGREETQYF. The CDR3 DNA sequence: TGCGCCAGCAGCTTGGGCAGGGAGGAGACCCAGTACTTC.